These 26 T cell receptor beta chains were sequenced from one sample in a study of shared clonotypes between healthy human individuals. Using immunoSEQ multiplex PCR, the repertoire was profiled, and TCRdb retains in-frame clones only, with some absent. Of approximately 2,000,000 clones listed, under 95% are singletons. The sequenced material came from naive CD4+ T cells from PBMCs. Sample subset: CD45RA+ positively selected. These receptors all come from a man aged 18 to 29 in good health. Some clones in this sample may be carry-over from other donors' samples.

A single count supports this clone. V is TRBV28 and J is TRBJ2-7; D is unresolved. Trimming removed 5 bases at V and 1 base at J, with 15 bases between. This CDR3 is 15 amino acids long. Germline V gives CDR1 MDHEN, CDR2 SYDVKM. CDR3 amino acids: CASSIPLGSSYEQYF. CDR3 nucleotides: TGTGCCAGCAGTATCCCCCTCGGCTCATCCTACGAGCAGTACTTC.

The chain has TRBV7-2 and TRBJ2-7; D ambiguous. Germline assignment: CDR1 SGHTA and CDR2 FQGNSA. V lost 5 bases and J 7 bases, leaving 12 bases between the germline ends. The CDR3 totals 12 residues. CDR3 loop: CASSATPREQYF. The CDR3 DNA reads TGTGCCAGCAGCGCGACCCCCCGGGAGCAGTACTTC. The variable domain in full, with the rest retrieved from reference TRBV7-2 and TRBJ2-7, is GAGVSQSPSNKVTEKGKDVELRCDPISGHTALYWYRQSLGQGLEFLIYFQGNSAPDKSGLPSDRFSAERTGGSVSTLTIQRTQQEDSAVYLCASSATPREQYFGPGTRLTVT.

This sequence joins TRBV6-4 and TRBJ2-3; D not resolved. This CDR3 comprises 14 residues. Germline V gives CDR1 MRHNA, CDR2 SNTAGT. V was pared by 9 bases and J by 2 bases, with 15 bases between. The CDR3, as DNA: TGTGCCAGGCTACGGCAGCCCTACACAGATACGCAGTATTTT. It translates to CARLRQPYTDTQYF.

This chain links TRBV28 with TRBJ1-5; TRBD1 matches at 10 bases. CDR1 and CDR2 from the germline V gene are MDHEN and SYDVKM. With 7 bases clipped from V and 4 bases from J, the junction kept 7 bases outside the gene matches. This CDR3 comprises 15 residues. This CDR3 reads CASTALGQGNQPQHF. DNA for the CDR3: TGTGCCAGCACCGCCCTGGGACAGGGGAATCAGCCCCAGCATTTT. Full variable domain (rest looked up from reference TRBV28 and TRBJ1-5): DVKVTQSSRYLVKRTGEKVFLECVQDMDHENMFWYRQDPGLGLRLIYFSYDVKMKEKGDIPEGYSVSREKKERFSLILESASTNQTSMYLCASTALGQGNQPQHFGDGTRLSIL.

The CDR3 DNA follows: TGTGCCAGCAGCGTAGATATTGCAGGGTCCTCAGATACGCAGTATTTT. It yields the protein CASSVDIAGSSDTQYF. This chain uses TRBV9 with TRBJ2-3, with D maybe TRBD1 (5 bases). This CDR3 has 16 residues. With 0 bases removed from V and 4 bases from J, the gap between germline ends came to 15 bases. CDR1 is SGDLS and CDR2 is YYNGEE in the germline V gene.

This clone turned up a few times. The V call is TRBV9, the J call TRBJ1-1; a weak D match, TRBD1 (5 bases). Germline V gives CDR1 SGDLS, CDR2 YYNGEE. This CDR3 contains 15 residues. Trimming removed 5 bases from V and 0 bases from J, with 14 bases in between. CDR3 region: CASSPGRQLNTEAFF. CDR3 DNA sequence: TGTGCCAGCAGTCCGGGACGACAGTTGAACACTGAAGCTTTCTTT.

The genes are TRBV9 and TRBJ2-1; TRBD2 is a possible D gene (6 bases). CDR1 and CDR2 (germline): SGDLS, YYNGEE. There are 16 residues in the CDR3. V lost 5 bases, J lost 9 bases, and 24 bases lay in between. This chain's CDR3 is CASSVTGTGEVVEQFF. The CDR3 region has the DNA TGTGCCAGCAGTGTGACCGGGACTGGGGAGGTTGTTGAGCAGTTCTTC.

This chain uses TRBV7-8 with TRBJ1-2; D is possibly TRBD1 (5 bases). This CDR3 has 15 amino acids. With 1 base removed from V and 4 bases from J, the gap between germline ends came to 13 bases. Germline CDR1 is SGHVS and CDR2 is FQNEAQ. This CDR3 reads CASSLGAGTPYGYTF. The CDR3 region has the DNA TGTGCCAGCAGCTTAGGCGCCGGGACGCCCTATGGCTACACCTTC.

The chain joins TRBV14 to TRBJ2-7, with a possible D match to TRBD2 (6 bases). Trimming cost V 2 bases and J 0 bases, with 11 bases left between them. The CDR3 is 15 amino acids. Germline CDR1 and CDR2: SGHDN and FVKESK. Here the CDR3 reads CASSQYRDFSYEQYF. The CDR3 bases are TGTGCCAGCAGCCAATATAGGGACTTCTCCTACGAGCAGTACTTC.

This clone was seen a single time. The sample holds other DNA sequences that translate to the same CDR3. The gene calls are TRBV6-1 and TRBJ2-7, with D possibly TRBD1 on 7 matching bases. The CDR3 is made up of 13 amino acids. From germline, CDR1 is MNHNS and CDR2 SASEGT. The V end lost 6 bases, the J end lost 2 bases, and 11 bases lay between the germline ends. The CDR3 sequence: CASRAGGPYEQYF. CDR3 nucleotide sequence: TGTGCCAGCAGAGCAGGGGGGCCCTACGAGCAGTACTTC.

The chain links TRBV4-1 to TRBJ1-5; TRBD1 might be the D (6 bases). The V and J ends lost 0 bases and 3 bases respectively, with 15 bases between them. The germline CDR1 and CDR2 sequences are MGHRA and YSYEKL. This CDR3 is built from 17 residues. Here the CDR3 DNA reads TGCGCCAGCAGCCAAGACGGGAGACAGGAGACCAATCAGCCCCAGCATTTT. It translates to CASSQDGRQETNQPQHF.

This rearrangement joins TRBV28 to TRBJ1-3; D is ambiguous. There are 17 residues in the CDR3. Trimming took 4 bases from V and 1 from J, leaving 17 bases between them. Germline values: CDR1 MDHEN, CDR2 SYDVKM. As DNA, the CDR3 is TGTGCCAGCAGTTCGGCGGCCGTAACAGTGTCTGGAAACACCATATATTTT. Its protein product is CASSSAAVTVSGNTIYF.

The chain combines TRBV7-8 with TRBJ1-6; tentatively, D is TRBD1 (5 bases). The V end was cut by 1 base, the J end by 7 bases, with 8 bases between. Germline V lookup: CDR1 SGHVS, CDR2 FQNEAQ. The CDR3 is 14 residues long. The CDR3: CASSLVGVNSPLHF. The CDR3 DNA follows: TGTGCCAGCAGCTTAGTAGGGGTCAATTCACCCCTCCACTTT.

The chain couples TRBV27 to TRBJ2-7; TRBD2 matches at 10 bases. The trim removed 5 bases at V and 7 bases at J, leaving 8 bases unmatched. CDR1 is MNHEY, CDR2 SMNVEV, per germline (reference sequence). CDR3 length: 14 residues. The CDR3 nucleotides are TGTGCCAGCAGTCCCGGACTAGCGGCATCGGAGCAGTACTTC. Its protein is CASSPGLAASEQYF.

The chain employs TRBV7-2 and TRBJ2-1; 13 bases are a match to TRBD2. Germline lookup yields CDR1 SGHTA and CDR2 FQGNSA. CDR3 length: 17 residues. With V trimmed by 0 bases and J by 2 bases, 1 base remained unmatched. The CDR3 here is CASSLAGTSGTYNEQFF. The CDR3 nucleotides read TGTGCCAGCAGCTTAGCGGGGACTAGCGGGACCTACAATGAGCAGTTCTTC.

This clone was counted only a few times. The chain combines TRBV5-1 with TRBJ1-1; no reliable D call. Trimming took off 1 base at V and 1 base at J, with 5 bases between the two ends. CDR3 length: 13 amino acids. In germline, CDR1 is SGHRS, CDR2 YFSETQ. The CDR3 protein is CASSLSENTEAFF. The CDR3 coding sequence is TGCGCCAGCAGCTTGTCTGAGAACACTGAAGCTTTCTTT.

The rearrangement uses TRBV28 and TRBJ2-1, with TRBD1 identical over 9 bases. Losses at the gene ends were 4 bases for V and 7 bases for J; bases not matched to a gene: 14. The CDR3 totals 17 residues. CDR1 and CDR2 (germline): MDHEN, SYDVKM. As DNA, the CDR3 is TGTGCCAGCAGTTCCGTCCCCGGGACAGGGTACTGGAATGAGCAGTTCTTC. Translating it yields CASSSVPGTGYWNEQFF.

This chain uses TRBV5-6 with TRBJ2-7; 7 positions agree with TRBD2. Germline-derived CDR1 and CDR2 are SGHDT and YYEEEE. The CDR3 sequence is 16 residues long. After removal of 4 bases from V and 0 bases from J, the junction contained 10 bases not matched to a gene. The CDR3 region is CASSPSPGEGSYEQYF. The CDR3 coding sequence is TGTGCCAGCAGCCCGTCACCGGGGGAGGGCTCCTACGAGCAGTACTTC.

The V call is TRBV2, the J call TRBJ1-5; D gene unclear. V was trimmed by 5 bases and J by 7 bases, leaving 6 bases between them. The CDR3 spans 11 residues. Looked up from germline, CDR1 is SNHLY and CDR2 is FYNNEI. CDR3 sequence (DNA): TGTGCCAGCAGTAGCGGGCAGCCCCAGCATTTT. It translates to CASSSGQPQHF.

The J gene is TRBJ1-2, the V gene TRBV6-1; a weak D match, TRBD1 (5 bases). This CDR3 is 13 amino acids long. Trimming pared 7 bases from V and 7 bases from J, leaving 16 bases between. The germline CDR1 and CDR2 sequences are MNHNS and SASEGT. The CDR3 sequence: CASMLRERRGYTF. The CDR3 coding sequence is TGTGCCAGCATGCTCAGGGAGAGACGTGGCTACACCTTC.

This chain joins TRBV5-1 and TRBJ2-6; D gene uncertain. Per the germline V gene, CDR1 is SGHRS and CDR2 is YFSETQ. The ends were cut back, 3 bases at V and 2 bases at J, with 9 bases in the middle. This CDR3 is built from 15 residues. In nucleotides, the CDR3 is TGCGCCAGCAGCTCCATTACTCCTGGGGCCAACGTCCTGACTTTC. This gives the protein CASSSITPGANVLTF.

The J gene is TRBJ2-3, the V gene TRBV18; D might be TRBD2 (6 bases). V was trimmed by 5 bases and J by 2 bases, leaving 17 bases between them. This CDR3 has 16 residues. Germline V gene data show CDR1 as KGHSH and CDR2 as LQKENI. CDR3 residues: CASSSTGVPITDTQYF. CDR3 coding DNA: TGTGCCAGCTCATCGACGGGAGTGCCAATCACAGATACGCAGTATTTT.

The rearrangement uses TRBV7-3 and TRBJ1-1; D call uncertain. Trimming cost V 2 bases and J 1 base, with 8 bases left between them. This CDR3 has 14 amino acids. Looked up from germline, CDR1 is SGHTA and CDR2 is FQGTGA. The CDR3 loop reads CASSLVRGNTEAFF. The CDR3 DNA is TGTGCCAGCAGCTTAGTCCGGGGGAACACTGAAGCTTTCTTT.

The CDR3, as DNA: TGCGCCAGCAGCGAGAACCGAGGGGACCCGGGAGAAGCTTTCTTT. This codes for CASSENRGDPGEAFF. The V call is TRBV10-1, the J call TRBJ1-1; the D gene is possibly TRBD1 (5 bases). CDR1 and CDR2 from the germline V gene are WNHNN and SYGVQD (reference sequence). This CDR3 has 15 residues. Trimming cost V 6 bases and J 8 bases, with 22 bases left between them.

The chain couples TRBV6-5 to TRBJ1-5; D possibly corresponds to TRBD1 (5 bases). Trimming took off 9 bases at V and 3 bases at J, with 12 bases between the two ends. The CDR3 sequence is 13 residues long. The germline CDR1 and CDR2 sequences are MNHEY and SVGAGI. The CDR3 reads CASGAAYNQPQHF. The CDR3 DNA sequence: TGTGCCAGTGGGGCCGCATACAATCAGCCCCAGCATTTT.

The chain links TRBV28 to TRBJ2-7; weak D call: TRBD1 (6 bases). CDR1 and CDR2 from the germline V gene are MDHEN and SYDVKM. V was trimmed by 3 bases and J by 3 bases, leaving 12 bases between them. This CDR3 comprises 14 residues. CDR3 DNA: TGTGCCAGCAGTTTGCGACAGGTAAACTACGAGCAGTACTTC. This codes for CASSLRQVNYEQYF.